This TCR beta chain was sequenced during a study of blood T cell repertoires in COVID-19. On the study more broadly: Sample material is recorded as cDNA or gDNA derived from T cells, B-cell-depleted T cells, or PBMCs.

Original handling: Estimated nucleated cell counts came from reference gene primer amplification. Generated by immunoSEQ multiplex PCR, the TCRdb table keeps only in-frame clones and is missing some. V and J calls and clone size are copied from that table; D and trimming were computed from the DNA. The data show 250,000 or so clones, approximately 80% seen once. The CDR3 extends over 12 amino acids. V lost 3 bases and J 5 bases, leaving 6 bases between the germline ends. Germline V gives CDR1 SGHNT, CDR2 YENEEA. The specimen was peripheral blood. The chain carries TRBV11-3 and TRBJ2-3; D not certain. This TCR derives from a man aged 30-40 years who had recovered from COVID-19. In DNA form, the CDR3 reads TGTGCCAGCAGCTTTCATCAAGATACGCAGTATTTT. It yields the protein CASSFHQDTQYF.